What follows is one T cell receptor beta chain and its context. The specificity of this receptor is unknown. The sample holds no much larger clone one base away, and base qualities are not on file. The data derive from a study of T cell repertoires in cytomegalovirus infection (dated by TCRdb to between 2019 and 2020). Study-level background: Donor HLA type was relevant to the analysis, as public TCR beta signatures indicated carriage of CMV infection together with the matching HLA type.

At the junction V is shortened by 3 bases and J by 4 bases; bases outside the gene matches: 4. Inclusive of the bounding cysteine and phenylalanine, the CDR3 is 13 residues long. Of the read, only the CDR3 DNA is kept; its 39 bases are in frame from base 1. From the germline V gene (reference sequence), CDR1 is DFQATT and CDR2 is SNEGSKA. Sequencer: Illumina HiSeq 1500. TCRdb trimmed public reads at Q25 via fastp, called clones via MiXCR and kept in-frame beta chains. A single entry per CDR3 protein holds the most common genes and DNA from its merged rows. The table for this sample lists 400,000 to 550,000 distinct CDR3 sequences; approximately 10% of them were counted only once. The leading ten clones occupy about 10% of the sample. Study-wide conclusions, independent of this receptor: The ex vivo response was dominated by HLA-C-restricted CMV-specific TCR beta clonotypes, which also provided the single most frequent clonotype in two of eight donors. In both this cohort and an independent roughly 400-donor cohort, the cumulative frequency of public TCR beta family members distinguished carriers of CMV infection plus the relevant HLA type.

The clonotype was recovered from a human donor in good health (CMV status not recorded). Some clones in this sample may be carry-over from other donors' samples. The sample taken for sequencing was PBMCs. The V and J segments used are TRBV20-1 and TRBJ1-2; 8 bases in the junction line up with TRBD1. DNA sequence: TGCAGTGCTAGGGACAGGGACCTCTATGGCTACACCTTC. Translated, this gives CSARDRDLYGYTF.